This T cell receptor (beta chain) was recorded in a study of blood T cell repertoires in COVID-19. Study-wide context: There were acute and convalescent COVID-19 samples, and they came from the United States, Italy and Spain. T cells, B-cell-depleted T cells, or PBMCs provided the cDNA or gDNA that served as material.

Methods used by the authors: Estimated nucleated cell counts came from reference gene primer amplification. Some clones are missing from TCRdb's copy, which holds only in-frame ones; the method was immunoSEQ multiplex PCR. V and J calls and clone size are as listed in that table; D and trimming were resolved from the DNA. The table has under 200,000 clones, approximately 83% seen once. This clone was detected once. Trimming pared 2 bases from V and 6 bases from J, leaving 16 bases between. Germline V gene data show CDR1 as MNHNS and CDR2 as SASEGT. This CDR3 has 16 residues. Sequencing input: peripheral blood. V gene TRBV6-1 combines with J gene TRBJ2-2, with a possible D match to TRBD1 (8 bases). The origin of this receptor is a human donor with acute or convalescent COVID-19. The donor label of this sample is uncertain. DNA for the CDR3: TGTGCCAGCAGTGAATTTTACAGGGGGGGATCCGGGGAGCTGTTTTTT. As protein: CASSEFYRGGSGELFF.